Here is one T cell receptor beta chain with its context. This sample is part of a study of blood T cell repertoires in COVID-19. Study-level background: Samples representing acute and convalescent COVID-19 were sourced from the United States, Italy and Spain.

The method was immunoSEQ multiplex PCR; TCRdb's version includes in-frame clones alone and lacks a portion of them. Altogether around 140,000 clones are present, around 83% being singletons, with the ten largest covering 10% to 13%. This CDR3 comprises 18 residues. V shed 6 bases and J 2 bases; nucleotides not matched to a gene: 19. Germline CDR1 MRHNA, CDR2 SNTAGT. Sequenced material: peripheral blood. This clonotype was obtained from a man in his 60s with active or convalescent COVID-19. This sequence joins TRBV6-4 and TRBJ2-7, with 7 bases fitting TRBD1. CDR3 sequence: CASSEIHTDRAVTYEQYV. The CDR3 DNA is TGTGCCAGCAGCGAGATCCATACTGACAGGGCGGTGACCTACGAGCAGTACGTC.